Listed below are T cell receptor beta chains from one sample, sequenced in a study of vaccination and CD4 T cells after COVID-19. These TCRs are of unknown antigen specificity. TCRdb passed the PCR reads through MiXCR, listing each CDR3 protein once. The repertoire holds approximately 6,000 distinct CDR3 sequences, with around 56% as singletons. The sequenced material came from CD4+ T cells from blood, cultured in vitro. The receptors stem from a human donor who had recovered from COVID-19. CDR3s include the opening cysteine and the closing phenylalanine or tryptophan. The D gene is left open where the match is weak. Clone size is stated in some rows and not others, as once, few, many or a class when expanded.

J: TRBJ2-3
size: -
D: -
V: TRBV7-9
CDR3: CASSPNLSTDTQYF
DNA: TGTGCCAGCAGCCCTAATTTGAGCACAGATACGCAGTATTTT

J: TRBJ2-5
size: -
D: -
V: TRBV20-1
CDR3: CSAARGEETQYF
DNA: TGCAGTGCTGCCCGAGGGGAAGAGACCCAGTACTTC

J: TRBJ2-1
size: -
D: -
V: TRBV27
CDR3: CASTAGTPGINEQFF
DNA: TGTGCCAGCACCGCCGGGACTCCGGGGATCAATGAGCAGTTCTTC

J: TRBJ2-7
size: -
D: -
V: TRBV20-1
CDR3: CSARTGGGYEQYF
DNA: TGCAGTGCTAGGACCGGGGGAGGTTACGAGCAGTACTTC

J: TRBJ1-2
size: -
D: -
V: TRBV29-1
CDR3: CSVTGSNYGYTF
DNA: TGCAGCGTTACTGGCTCCAACTATGGCTACACCTTC

J: TRBJ2-5
size: once
D: -
V: TRBV7-9
CDR3: CASSLATRTMETQYF
DNA: TGTGCCAGCAGCTTAGCGACTCGTACAATGGAGACCCAGTACTTC

J: TRBJ2-7
size: -
D: -
V: TRBV4-1
CDR3: CASSQGRVRTYEQYF
DNA: TGCGCCAGCAGCCAAGGTAGGGTCAGAACCTACGAGCAGTACTTC

J: TRBJ2-1
size: -
D: TRBD1
V: TRBV6-7
CDR3: CASRAGTGTQRNEQFF
DNA: TGTGCCAGCAGAGCCGGGACAGGGACGCAACGCAATGAGCAGTTCTTC

J: TRBJ2-3
size: -
D: TRBD1
V: TRBV10-3
CDR3: CAISTGGSTDTQYF
DNA: TGTGCCATCAGCACAGGGGGCTCCACAGATACGCAGTATTTT

J: TRBJ2-1
size: -
D: -
V: TRBV7-6
CDR3: CASSLALQGPSSYNEQFF
DNA: TGTGCCAGCAGCTTAGCGCTCCAGGGTCCTAGCTCCTACAATGAGCAGTTCTTC

J: TRBJ2-2
size: few
D: -
V: TRBV20-1
CDR3: CSARAGNTGELFF
DNA: TGCAGTGCTAGAGCCGGCAACACCGGGGAGCTGTTTTTT

J: TRBJ2-2
size: -
D: -
V: TRBV20-1
CDR3: CSASDPRRTGELFF
DNA: TGCAGTGCTAGCGATCCCAGGCGCACCGGGGAGCTGTTTTTT

J: TRBJ2-2
size: -
D: -
V: TRBV29-1
CDR3: CSVDERNTGELFF
DNA: TGCAGCGTTGACGAGAGGAACACCGGGGAGCTGTTTTTT

J: TRBJ2-7
size: -
D: -
V: TRBV7-2
CDR3: CASSFQWDTTYEQYF
DNA: TGTGCCAGCAGCTTTCAGTGGGACACTACCTACGAGCAGTACTTC

J: TRBJ2-3
size: few
D: -
V: TRBV27
CDR3: CASSLLGIADTQYF
DNA: TGTGCCAGCAGTTTACTCGGGATTGCAGATACGCAGTATTTT

J: TRBJ2-5
size: few
D: -
V: TRBV7-7
CDR3: CASSFRGGQETQYF
DNA: TGTGCTAGCAGCTTTAGGGGGGGCCAAGAGACCCAGTACTTC

J: TRBJ2-5
size: -
D: -
V: TRBV7-2
CDR3: CASSLDSFQFPQYF
DNA: TGTGCCAGCAGCTTAGATTCGTTCCAATTCCCCCAGTACTTC

J: TRBJ2-5
size: -
D: TRBD1
V: TRBV6-1
CDR3: CASSRDRQETQYF
DNA: TGTGCCAGCAGTCGGGACAGACAAGAGACCCAGTACTTC

J: TRBJ1-2
size: -
D: -
V: TRBV6-1
CDR3: CASRQFLGADPYGYTF
DNA: TGTGCCAGCAGACAGTTCCTAGGGGCCGACCCCTATGGCTACACCTTC

J: TRBJ1-2
size: -
D: TRBD1
V: TRBV19
CDR3: CATSGQLYYGYTF
DNA: TGTGCCACCTCGGGACAGCTTTATTATGGCTACACCTTC

J: TRBJ2-7
size: -
D: -
V: TRBV10-3
CDR3: CAISGQGDLSYEQYF
DNA: TGTGCCATCAGTGGGCAGGGGGACTTATCCTACGAGCAGTACTTC

J: TRBJ1-4
size: -
D: -
V: TRBV12-3/TRBV12-4
CDR3: CASSPARVEKLFF
DNA: TGTGCCAGCAGTCCTGCCAGGGTTGAAAAACTGTTTTTT

J: TRBJ2-5
size: -
D: TRBD2
V: TRBV7-7
CDR3: CASSLGLAGRETQYF
DNA: TGTGCCAGCAGCTTAGGACTAGCGGGACGGGAGACCCAGTACTTC

J: TRBJ2-2
size: -
D: -
V: TRBV7-7
CDR3: CASSLDGGNGELFF
DNA: TGTGCTAGCAGCTTAGATGGTGGGAACGGGGAGCTGTTTTTT

J: TRBJ1-1
size: -
D: -
V: TRBV11-2
CDR3: CASSLRGGLQGRTEAFF
DNA: TGTGCCAGCAGCCTAAGGGGGGGACTACAGGGACGGACTGAAGCTTTCTTT

J: TRBJ1-1
size: -
D: TRBD1
V: TRBV2
CDR3: CASTNGNRGVTEAFF
DNA: TGTGCCAGCACTAACGGAAACAGGGGTGTCACTGAAGCTTTCTTT

J: TRBJ1-1
size: -
D: -
V: TRBV4-2
CDR3: CASSRLIGGTEAFF
DNA: TGTGCCAGCAGCCGACTGATCGGGGGGACTGAAGCTTTCTTT

J: TRBJ1-1
size: -
D: -
V: TRBV30
CDR3: CAWNTKEGYTEAFF
DNA: TGTGCCTGGAACACTAAAGAGGGGTACACTGAAGCTTTCTTT

J: TRBJ2-1
size: -
D: TRBD1
V: TRBV29-1
CDR3: CSSGQGGNEQFF
DNA: TGCAGCTCTGGACAGGGTGGCAATGAGCAGTTCTTC

J: TRBJ2-5
size: few
D: -
V: TRBV27
CDR3: CASSLNRGFETQYF
DNA: TGTGCCAGCAGTTTAAATAGGGGTTTCGAGACCCAGTACTTC

J: TRBJ1-2
size: -
D: -
V: TRBV20-1
CDR3: CSARRAGGNYGYTF
DNA: TGCAGTGCTAGACGGGCGGGGGGAAACTATGGCTACACCTTC

J: TRBJ2-7
size: -
D: TRBD2
V: TRBV11-2
CDR3: CASSVPGLAGGYEQYF
DNA: TGTGCCAGCAGCGTCCCGGGACTAGCGGGAGGGTACGAGCAGTACTTC

J: TRBJ1-1
size: few
D: -
V: TRBV29-1
CDR3: CSVNPGPTEAFF
DNA: TGCAGCGTGAATCCGGGACCCACTGAAGCTTTCTTT

J: TRBJ2-7
size: -
D: -
V: TRBV7-2
CDR3: CASSVTVGEQYF
DNA: TGTGCCAGCAGCGTAACCGTGGGCGAGCAGTACTTC

J: TRBJ2-7
size: -
D: TRBD1
V: TRBV6-1
CDR3: CASTGQGASYEQYF
DNA: TGTGCCAGCACAGGACAGGGGGCATCCTACGAGCAGTACTTC

J: TRBJ2-5
size: -
D: TRBD2
V: TRBV5-4
CDR3: CASSLGGGAGLTQYF
DNA: TGTGCCAGCAGCTTGGGCGGGGGGGCCGGTTTGACCCAGTACTTC

J: TRBJ1-2
size: few
D: TRBD1
V: TRBV27
CDR3: CASSPGQGYQPTGYTF
DNA: TGTGCCAGCAGCCCGGGACAGGGGTACCAGCCCACGGGCTACACCTTC

J: TRBJ2-3
size: -
D: -
V: TRBV6-1
CDR3: CASSERTTRDTQYF
DNA: TGTGCCAGCAGTGAACGGACCACTAGAGATACGCAGTATTTT

J: TRBJ2-3
size: -
D: TRBD2
V: TRBV5-1
CDR3: CASSLLGTSGGAHTQYF
DNA: TGCGCCAGCAGCTTGCTAGGGACTAGCGGGGGGGCCCATACGCAGTATTTT

J: TRBJ1-2
size: -
D: -
V: TRBV2
CDR3: CASRRNYGYTF
DNA: TGTGCCAGCAGGCGGAACTATGGCTACACCTTC

J: TRBJ2-1
size: few
D: -
V: TRBV6-2/TRBV6-3
CDR3: CASRRTGQGNEQFF
DNA: TGTGCCAGCAGGCGGACTGGTCAGGGCAATGAGCAGTTCTTC

J: TRBJ2-2
size: few
D: TRBD2
V: TRBV15
CDR3: CATSRDGLAGAFNTGELFF
DNA: TGTGCCACCAGCAGAGATGGACTAGCGGGAGCGTTCAACACCGGGGAGCTGTTTTTT

J: TRBJ2-2
size: -
D: TRBD1
V: TRBV10-3
CDR3: CAISEDRLTGELFF
DNA: TGTGCCATAAGCGAGGACAGGCTGACCGGGGAGCTGTTTTTT

J: TRBJ1-2
size: -
D: TRBD1
V: TRBV19
CDR3: CASTPQAGTGSGYTF
DNA: TGTGCCAGTACCCCTCAAGCCGGGACAGGGAGTGGCTACACCTTC

J: TRBJ2-5
size: -
D: -
V: TRBV15
CDR3: CATSRDRDSIETQYF
DNA: TGTGCCACCAGCAGAGATCGAGACAGTATCGAGACCCAGTACTTC

J: TRBJ2-7
size: few
D: TRBD1
V: TRBV20-1
CDR3: CSARDRPRGHSYEQYF
DNA: TGCAGTGCTAGAGATCGGCCGAGGGGGCACTCCTACGAGCAGTACTTC

J: TRBJ2-6
size: -
D: -
V: TRBV6-2/TRBV6-3
CDR3: CASKSNRESGANVLTF
DNA: TGTGCCAGCAAGTCCAATCGGGAGTCTGGGGCCAACGTCCTGACTTTC

J: TRBJ2-3
size: few
D: TRBD2
V: TRBV20-1
CDR3: CSARDYVGGSGKDTQYF
DNA: TGCAGTGCTAGAGATTATGTAGGCGGGAGCGGAAAAGATACGCAGTATTTT

J: TRBJ2-3
size: -
D: -
V: TRBV6-5
CDR3: CASSYKGSTDTQYF
DNA: TGTGCCAGCAGTTATAAGGGGAGCACAGATACGCAGTATTTT

J: TRBJ1-5
size: -
D: -
V: TRBV12-3/TRBV12-4
CDR3: CASSFQGSNQPQHF
DNA: TGTGCCAGCAGTTTCCAGGGTAGCAATCAGCCCCAGCATTTT

J: TRBJ1-5
size: -
D: TRBD1
V: TRBV7-2
CDR3: CASSAGGGGRQPQHF
DNA: TGTGCCAGCAGCGCAGGGGGGGGAGGCCGGCAGCCCCAGCATTTT

J: TRBJ1-6
size: few
D: -
V: TRBV14
CDR3: CASSQDWRGVLSPLHF
DNA: TGTGCCAGCAGCCAAGATTGGAGGGGGGTCCTTTCACCCCTCCACTTT

J: TRBJ2-2
size: once
D: -
V: TRBV14
CDR3: CASSALGVVGELFF
DNA: TGTGCCAGCAGCGCCCTAGGGGTGGTCGGGGAGCTGTTTTTT

J: TRBJ2-6
size: -
D: -
V: TRBV10-3
CDR3: CAISGDPGVGANVLTF
DNA: TGTGCCATCAGCGGTGATCCAGGGGTAGGGGCCAACGTCCTGACTTTC

J: TRBJ2-2
size: -
D: -
V: TRBV20-1
CDR3: CSASSVLNTGELFF
DNA: TGCAGTGCTAGCTCTGTACTGAACACCGGGGAGCTGTTTTTT

J: TRBJ2-5
size: -
D: TRBD2
V: TRBV12-3/TRBV12-4
CDR3: CASSRLAGVETQYF
DNA: TGTGCCAGCAGTAGACTAGCGGGGGTGGAGACCCAGTACTTC

J: TRBJ1-6
size: -
D: -
V: TRBV6-1
CDR3: CASSQGVGLYSPLHF
DNA: TGTGCCAGCAGCCAAGGGGTAGGATTATATTCACCCCTCCACTTT